The 2 T cell receptor beta chains below come from one sample, sequenced in a study of T cell responses to AZD1222 COVID-19 vaccine. Libraries were prepared by immunoSEQ multiplex PCR; TCRdb keeps only in-frame clonotypes and omits some of them. The profile covers 52,000 or so clones, with about 88% appearing a single time and roughly 27% taken by the ten largest. Sample: peripheral blood, taken on day 0 of AZD1222 vaccination. The receptors derive from an adult in good health.

V is TRBV5-1 and J is TRBJ2-1; 12 nucleotides line up with TRBD2. This CDR3 is built from 15 residues. V shed 3 bases, J shed 6 bases, and the junction held 4 bases outside the gene matches. Germline CDR1 reads SGHRS; CDR2 reads YFSETQ. CDR3 DNA: TGCGCCAGCAGCTCCCGACTAGCGGGGGCCAATGAGCAGTTCTTC. This encodes CASSSRLAGANEQFF. Filled out from reference TRBV5-1 and TRBJ2-1, the complete variable domain reads KAGVTQTPRYLIKTRGQQVTLSCSPISGHRSVSWYQQTPGQGLQFLFEYFSETQRNKGNFPGRFSGRQFSNSRSEMNVSTLELGDSALYLCASSSRLAGANEQFFGPGTRLTVL.

This clone was observed a few times. The J gene is TRBJ2-1, the V gene TRBV19; D may match TRBD1 or TRBD2 (5 bases each). CDR1 LNHDA and CDR2 SQIVND come from the germline V gene (reference sequence). The CDR3 loop spans 14 amino acids. V was pared by 3 bases and J by 5 bases, with 11 bases between. CDR3 nucleotide sequence: TGTGCCAGTAGTATGAGGGGTTGGGACAATGAGCAGTTCTTC. It yields the protein CASSMRGWDNEQFF.